Sequencing of this T cell receptor beta chain was carried out in a study of T-cell reconstitution after alpha-beta-depleted transplantation in children. The table lists this clonotype with a count of one. Its specificity is not known. The ends were cut back, 3 bases at V and 0 bases at J, with 8 bases in the middle. CDR1 is SGHRS, CDR2 YFSETQ, per germline. The CDR3 length is 14 residues. Findings of the study overall: Some patients owed their high day-60 TCRbeta diversity to surviving recipient T cells and thymic progenitors. A year post-transplant, T-cell counts and diversity derived mostly from newly produced T cells. As was reported, about two months after transplant, alpha-beta T cells came from several hundred expanded graft clones.

A library of TCRbeta sequences, prepared with unique molecular identifiers, was generated. TCRdb reprocessed the PCR reads via MiXCR and lists one record per CDR3 protein. The sample consists of 800,000 to 1,000,000 distinct CDR3 sequences, around 30% of them appearing once. The rearrangement links TRBV5-1 to TRBJ2-3, with D unresolved. Here the sequenced sample was PBMCs, mostly from graft donor cells, taken 360 days after TCRalphabeta/CD19-depleted stem cell transplant. The origin of this receptor is a boy under two years old who had a stem cell transplant for SCID, so the T cells may come from the graft donor. The CDR3 bases are TGCGCCAGCAGCTCGGTAGGAAGCACAGATACGCAGTATTTT. Its translation: CASSSVGSTDTQYF.